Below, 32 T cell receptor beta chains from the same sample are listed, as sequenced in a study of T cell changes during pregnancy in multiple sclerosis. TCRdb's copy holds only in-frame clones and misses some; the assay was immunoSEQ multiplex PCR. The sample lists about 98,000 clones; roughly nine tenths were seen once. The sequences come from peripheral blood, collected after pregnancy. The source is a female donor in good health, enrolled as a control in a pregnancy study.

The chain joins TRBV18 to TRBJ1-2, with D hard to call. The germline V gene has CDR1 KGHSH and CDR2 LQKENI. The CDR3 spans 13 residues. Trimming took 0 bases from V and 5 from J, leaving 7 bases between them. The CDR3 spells CASSPPGGYGYTF. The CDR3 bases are TGTGCCAGCTCACCACCGGGAGGGTATGGCTACACCTTC.

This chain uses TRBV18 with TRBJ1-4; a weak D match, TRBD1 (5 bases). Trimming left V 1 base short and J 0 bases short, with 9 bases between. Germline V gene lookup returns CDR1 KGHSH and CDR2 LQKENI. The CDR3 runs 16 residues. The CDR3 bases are TGTGCCAGCTCACCACGGGGGGGTGCAACTAATGAAAAACTGTTTTTT. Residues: CASSPRGGATNEKLFF. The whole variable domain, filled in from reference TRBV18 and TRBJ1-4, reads NAGVMQNPRHLVRRRGQEARLRCSPMKGHSHVYWYRQLPEEGLKFMVYLQKENIIDESGMPKERFSAEFPKEGPSILRIQQVVRGDSAAYFCASSPRGGATNEKLFFGSGTQLSVL.

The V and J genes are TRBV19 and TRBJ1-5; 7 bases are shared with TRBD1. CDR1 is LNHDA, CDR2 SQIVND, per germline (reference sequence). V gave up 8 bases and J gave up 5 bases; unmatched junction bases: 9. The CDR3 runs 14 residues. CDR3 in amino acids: CASGPGTAHQPQHF. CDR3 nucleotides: TGTGCCAGTGGGCCCGGGACAGCTCATCAGCCCCAGCATTTT.

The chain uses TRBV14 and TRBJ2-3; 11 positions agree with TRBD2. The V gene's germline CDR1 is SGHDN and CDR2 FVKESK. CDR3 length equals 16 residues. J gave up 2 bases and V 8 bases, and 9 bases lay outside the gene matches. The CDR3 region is CASASLAGAYTDTQYF. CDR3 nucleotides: TGTGCCAGCGCCTCACTAGCGGGGGCCTACACAGATACGCAGTATTTT.

The CDR3 sequence is CASSIHRGNYGYTF. The CDR3, as DNA: TGTGCCAGTAGTATACACAGGGGAAACTATGGCTACACCTTC. J is TRBJ1-2 and V is TRBV19, with TRBD1 matching over 7 bases. Germline V gene data show CDR1 as LNHDA and CDR2 as SQIVND (reference sequence). Trimming removed 2 bases from V and 2 bases from J; junction bases left unmatched: 2. The CDR3 is 14 amino acids.

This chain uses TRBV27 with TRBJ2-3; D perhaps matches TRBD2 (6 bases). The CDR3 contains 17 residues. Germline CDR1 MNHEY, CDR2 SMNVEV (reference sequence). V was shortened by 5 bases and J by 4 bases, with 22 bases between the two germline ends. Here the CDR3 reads CASSRKPRLDVADTQYF. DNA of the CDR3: TGTGCCAGCAGTCGGAAGCCCAGACTAGATGTTGCAGATACGCAGTATTTT.

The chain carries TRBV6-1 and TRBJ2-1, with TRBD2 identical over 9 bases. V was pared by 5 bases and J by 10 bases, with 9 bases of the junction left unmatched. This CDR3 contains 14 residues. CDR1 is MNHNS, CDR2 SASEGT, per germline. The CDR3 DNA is TGTGCCAGCAGTCGAGGCGGGGGGGCCGAAGAGCAGTTCTTC. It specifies CASSRGGGAEEQFF.

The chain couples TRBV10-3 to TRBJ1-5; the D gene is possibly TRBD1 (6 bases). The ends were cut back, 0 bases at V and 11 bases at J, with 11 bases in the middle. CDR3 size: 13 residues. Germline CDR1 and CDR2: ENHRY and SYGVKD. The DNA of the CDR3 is TGTGCCATCAGTGAGTCCGGGGGGCTGGCCCAGCATTTT. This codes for CAISESGGLAQHF.

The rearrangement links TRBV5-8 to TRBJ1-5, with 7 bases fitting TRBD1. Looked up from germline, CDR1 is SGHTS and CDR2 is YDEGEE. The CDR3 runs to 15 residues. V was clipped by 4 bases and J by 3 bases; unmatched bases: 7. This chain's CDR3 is CASSRTGDLNQPQHF. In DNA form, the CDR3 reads TGTGCCAGCAGCCGAACAGGGGATCTCAATCAGCCCCAGCATTTT.

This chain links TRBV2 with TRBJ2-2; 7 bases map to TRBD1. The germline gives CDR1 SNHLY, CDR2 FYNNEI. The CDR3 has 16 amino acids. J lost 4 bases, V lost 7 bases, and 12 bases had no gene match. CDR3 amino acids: CASTPNRGVGTGELFF. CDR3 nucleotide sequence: TGTGCCAGCACCCCAAACAGGGGAGTGGGCACCGGGGAGCTGTTTTTT. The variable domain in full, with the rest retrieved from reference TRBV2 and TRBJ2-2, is EPEVTQTPSHQVTQMGQEVILRCVPISNHLYFYWYRQILGQKVEFLVSFYNNEISEKSEIFDDQFSVERPDGSNFTLKIRSTKLEDSAMYFCASTPNRGVGTGELFFGEGSRLTVL.

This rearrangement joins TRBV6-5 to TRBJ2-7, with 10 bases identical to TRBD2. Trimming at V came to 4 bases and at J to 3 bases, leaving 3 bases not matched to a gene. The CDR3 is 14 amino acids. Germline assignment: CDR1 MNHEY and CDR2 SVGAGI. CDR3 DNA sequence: TGTGCCAGCAGTTTCCGACTAGCGGGCTACGAGCAGTACTTC. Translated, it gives CASSFRLAGYEQYF.

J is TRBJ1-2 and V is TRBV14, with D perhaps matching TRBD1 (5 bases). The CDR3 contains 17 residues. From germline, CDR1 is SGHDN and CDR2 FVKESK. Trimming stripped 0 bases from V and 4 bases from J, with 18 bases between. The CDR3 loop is CASSQDLGRVASYGYTF. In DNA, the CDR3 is TGTGCCAGCAGCCAAGATTTGGGCAGGGTAGCCAGCTATGGCTACACCTTC.

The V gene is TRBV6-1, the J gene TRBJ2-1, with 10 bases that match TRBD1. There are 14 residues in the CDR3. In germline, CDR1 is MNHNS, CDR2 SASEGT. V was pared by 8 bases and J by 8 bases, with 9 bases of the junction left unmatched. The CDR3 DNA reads TGTGCCAGCGATCGGGACAGGGGACTATATGAGCAGTTCTTC. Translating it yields CASDRDRGLYEQFF.

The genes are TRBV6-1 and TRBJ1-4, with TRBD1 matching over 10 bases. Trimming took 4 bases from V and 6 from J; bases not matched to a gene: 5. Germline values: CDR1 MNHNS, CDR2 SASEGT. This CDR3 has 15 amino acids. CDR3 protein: CASSGSGTGDEKLFF. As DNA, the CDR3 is TGTGCCAGCAGTGGGTCCGGGACAGGGGATGAAAAACTGTTTTTT.

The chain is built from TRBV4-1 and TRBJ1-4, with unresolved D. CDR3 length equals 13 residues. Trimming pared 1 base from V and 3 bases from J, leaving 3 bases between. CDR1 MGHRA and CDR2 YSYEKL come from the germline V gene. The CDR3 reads CASSQGPNEKLFF. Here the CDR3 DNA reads TGCGCCAGCAGCCAAGGGCCTAATGAAAAACTGTTTTTT.

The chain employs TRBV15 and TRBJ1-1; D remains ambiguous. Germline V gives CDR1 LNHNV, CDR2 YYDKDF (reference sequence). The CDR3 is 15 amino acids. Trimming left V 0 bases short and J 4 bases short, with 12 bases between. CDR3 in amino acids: CATSRDSPASTEAFF. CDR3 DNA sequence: TGTGCCACCAGCAGAGATAGCCCGGCCAGCACTGAAGCTTTCTTT.

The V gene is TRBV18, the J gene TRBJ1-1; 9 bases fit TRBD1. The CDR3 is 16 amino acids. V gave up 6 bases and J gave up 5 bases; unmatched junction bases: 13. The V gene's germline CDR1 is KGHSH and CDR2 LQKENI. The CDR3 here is CASSPLTGGAGTEAFF. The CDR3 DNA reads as TGTGCCAGCTCGCCCCTAACAGGGGGCGCGGGGACTGAAGCTTTCTTT.

The DNA of the CDR3 is TGTGCCAGCAGTGAATACGGCGGGGGGAACAATGAGCAGTTCTTC. Its protein is CASSEYGGGNNEQFF. The chain has TRBV6-1 and TRBJ2-1; TRBD2 aligns across 8 bases. The CDR3 has 15 residues. Germline loops: CDR1 MNHNS, CDR2 SASEGT. V dropped 2 bases and J dropped 5; count of bases not matched to a gene: 5.

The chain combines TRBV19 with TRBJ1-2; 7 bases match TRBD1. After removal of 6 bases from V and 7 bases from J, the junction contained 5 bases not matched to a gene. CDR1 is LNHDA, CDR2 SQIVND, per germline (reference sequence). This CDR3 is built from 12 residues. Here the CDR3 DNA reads TGTGCCAGTAGGGGACAGAGTTTTGGCTACACCTTC. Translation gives CASRGQSFGYTF.

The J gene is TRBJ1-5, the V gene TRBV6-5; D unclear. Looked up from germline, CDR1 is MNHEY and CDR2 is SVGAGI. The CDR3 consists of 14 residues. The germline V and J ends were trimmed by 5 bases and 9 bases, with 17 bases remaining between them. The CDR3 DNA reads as TGTGCCAGCAGTCCGTTATCAGAGTCAGGGCCCCAGCATTTT. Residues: CASSPLSESGPQHF.

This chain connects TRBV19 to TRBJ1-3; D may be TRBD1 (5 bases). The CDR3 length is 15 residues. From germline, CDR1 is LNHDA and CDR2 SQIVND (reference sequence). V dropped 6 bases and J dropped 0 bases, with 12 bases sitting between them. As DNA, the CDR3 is TGTGCCAGTAGCGCGACAGCAGCCTCTGGAAACACCATATATTTT. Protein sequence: CASSATAASGNTIYF.

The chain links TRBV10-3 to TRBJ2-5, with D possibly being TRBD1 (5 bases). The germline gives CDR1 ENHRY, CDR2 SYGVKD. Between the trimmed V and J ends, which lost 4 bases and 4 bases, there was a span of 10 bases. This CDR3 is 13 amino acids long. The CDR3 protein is CAISVGQLETQYF. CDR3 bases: TGTGCCATCAGTGTGGGGCAGTTAGAGACCCAGTACTTC.

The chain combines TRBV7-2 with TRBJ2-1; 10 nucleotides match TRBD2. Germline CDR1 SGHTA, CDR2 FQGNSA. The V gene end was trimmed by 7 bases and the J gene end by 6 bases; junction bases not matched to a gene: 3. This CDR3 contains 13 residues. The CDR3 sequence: CASKERGGNEQFF. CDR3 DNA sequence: TGTGCCAGCAAGGAGCGGGGGGGCAATGAGCAGTTCTTC.

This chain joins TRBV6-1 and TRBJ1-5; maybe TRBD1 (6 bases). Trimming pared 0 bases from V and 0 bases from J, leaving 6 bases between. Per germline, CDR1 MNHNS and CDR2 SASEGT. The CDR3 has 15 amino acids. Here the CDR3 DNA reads TGTGCCAGCAGTGAAGCGGGACATAGCAATCAGCCCCAGCATTTT. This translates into CASSEAGHSNQPQHF.

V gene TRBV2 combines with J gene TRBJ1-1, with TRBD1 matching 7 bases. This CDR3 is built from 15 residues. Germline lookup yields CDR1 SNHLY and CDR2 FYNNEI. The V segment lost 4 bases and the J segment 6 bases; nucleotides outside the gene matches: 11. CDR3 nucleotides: TGTGCCAGCAGTGTCCGAACAGGGGAAAGAGCTGAAGCTTTCTTT. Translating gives CASSVRTGERAEAFF.

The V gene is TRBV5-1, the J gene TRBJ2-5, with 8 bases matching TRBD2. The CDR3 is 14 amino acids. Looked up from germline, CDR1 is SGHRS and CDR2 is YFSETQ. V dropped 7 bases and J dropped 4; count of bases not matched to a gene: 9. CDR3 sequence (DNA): TGCGCCAGCGGGATCGGGAGGGCCTCAGAGACCCAGTACTTC. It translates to CASGIGRASETQYF.

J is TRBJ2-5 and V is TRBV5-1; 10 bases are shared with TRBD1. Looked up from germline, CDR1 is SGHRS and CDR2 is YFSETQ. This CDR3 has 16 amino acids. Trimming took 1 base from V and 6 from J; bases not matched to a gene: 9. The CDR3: CASSLSPGQGDKTQYF. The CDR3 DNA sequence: TGCGCCAGCAGCTTGTCTCCCGGACAGGGGGATAAGACCCAGTACTTC.

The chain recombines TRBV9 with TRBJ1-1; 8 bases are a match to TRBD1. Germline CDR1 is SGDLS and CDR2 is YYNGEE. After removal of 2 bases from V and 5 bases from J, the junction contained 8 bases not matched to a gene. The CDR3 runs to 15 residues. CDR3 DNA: TGTGCCAGCAGCGTGACGGACAGGGTAGATACTGAAGCTTTCTTT. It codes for CASSVTDRVDTEAFF.

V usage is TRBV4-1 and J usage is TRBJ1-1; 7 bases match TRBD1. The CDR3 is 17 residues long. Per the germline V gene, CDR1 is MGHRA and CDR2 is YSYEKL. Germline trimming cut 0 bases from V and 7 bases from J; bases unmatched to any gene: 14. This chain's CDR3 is CASSQDYKGAQVNEAFF. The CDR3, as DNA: TGCGCCAGCAGCCAAGATTACAAGGGGGCGCAGGTGAATGAAGCTTTCTTT.

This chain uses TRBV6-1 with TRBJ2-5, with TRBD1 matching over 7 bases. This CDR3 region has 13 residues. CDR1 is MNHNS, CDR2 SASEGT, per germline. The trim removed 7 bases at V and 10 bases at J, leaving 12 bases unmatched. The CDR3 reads CASTDRDYMDQYF. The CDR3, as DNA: TGTGCCAGCACAGACAGGGATTACATGGACCAGTACTTC.

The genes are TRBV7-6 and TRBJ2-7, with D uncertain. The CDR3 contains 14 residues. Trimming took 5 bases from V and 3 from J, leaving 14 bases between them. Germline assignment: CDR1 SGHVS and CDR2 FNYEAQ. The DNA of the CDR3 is TGTGCCAGCAGCCGAAGACTCGAAGACTACGAGCAGTACTTC. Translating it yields CASSRRLEDYEQYF.

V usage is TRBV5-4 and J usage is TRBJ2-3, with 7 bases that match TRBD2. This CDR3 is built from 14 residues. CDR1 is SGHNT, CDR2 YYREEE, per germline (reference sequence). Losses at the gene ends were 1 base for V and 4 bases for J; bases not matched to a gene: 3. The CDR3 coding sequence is TGTGCCAGCAGCTTGCCAGGGAGGGCAGATACGCAGTATTTT. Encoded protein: CASSLPGRADTQYF. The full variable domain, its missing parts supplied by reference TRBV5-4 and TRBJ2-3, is ETGVTQSPTHLIKTRGQQVTLRCSSQSGHNTVSWYQQALGQGPQFIFQYYREEENGRGNFPPRFSGLQFPNYSSELNVNALELDDSALYLCASSLPGRADTQYFGPGTRLTVL.